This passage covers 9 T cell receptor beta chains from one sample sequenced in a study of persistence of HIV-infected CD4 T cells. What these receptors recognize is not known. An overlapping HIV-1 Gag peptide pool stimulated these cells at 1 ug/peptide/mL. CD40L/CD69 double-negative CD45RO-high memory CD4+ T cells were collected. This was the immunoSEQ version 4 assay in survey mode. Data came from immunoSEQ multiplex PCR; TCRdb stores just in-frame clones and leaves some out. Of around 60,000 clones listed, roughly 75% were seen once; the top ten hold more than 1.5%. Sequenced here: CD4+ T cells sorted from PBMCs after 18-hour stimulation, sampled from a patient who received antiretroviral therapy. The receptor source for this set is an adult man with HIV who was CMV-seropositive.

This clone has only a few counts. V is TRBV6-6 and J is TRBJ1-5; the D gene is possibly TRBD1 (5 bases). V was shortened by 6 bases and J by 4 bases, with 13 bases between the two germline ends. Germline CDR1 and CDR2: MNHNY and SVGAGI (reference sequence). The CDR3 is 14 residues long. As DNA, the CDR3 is TGTGCCAGCAGCCCCGGGACGGAAAATCAGCCCCAGCATTTT. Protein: CASSPGTENQPQHF.

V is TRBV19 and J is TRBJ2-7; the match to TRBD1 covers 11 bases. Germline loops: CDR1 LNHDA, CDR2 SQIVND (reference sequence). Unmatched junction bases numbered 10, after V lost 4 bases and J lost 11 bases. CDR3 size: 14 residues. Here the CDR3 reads CASSTTGGQGEKYF. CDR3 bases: TGTGCCAGTAGTACGACCGGGGGACAGGGGGAGAAGTACTTC.

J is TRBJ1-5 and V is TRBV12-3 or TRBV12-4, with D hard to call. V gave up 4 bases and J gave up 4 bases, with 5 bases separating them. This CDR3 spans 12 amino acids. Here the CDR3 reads CASSWWNQPQHF. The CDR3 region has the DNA TGTGCCAGCAGTTGGTGGAATCAGCCCCAGCATTTT.

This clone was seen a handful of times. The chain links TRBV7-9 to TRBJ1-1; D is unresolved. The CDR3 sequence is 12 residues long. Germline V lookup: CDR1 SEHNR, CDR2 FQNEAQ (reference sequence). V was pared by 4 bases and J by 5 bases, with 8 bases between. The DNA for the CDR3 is TGTGCCAGCAGCTCCACCGGGACTGAAGCTTTCTTT. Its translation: CASSSTGTEAFF. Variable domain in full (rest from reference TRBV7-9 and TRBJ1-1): DTGVSQNPRHKITKRGQNVTFRCDPISEHNRLYWYRQTLGQGPEFLTYFQNEAQLEKSRLLSDRFSAERPKGSFSTLEIQRTEQGDSAMYLCASSSTGTEAFFGQGTRLTVV.

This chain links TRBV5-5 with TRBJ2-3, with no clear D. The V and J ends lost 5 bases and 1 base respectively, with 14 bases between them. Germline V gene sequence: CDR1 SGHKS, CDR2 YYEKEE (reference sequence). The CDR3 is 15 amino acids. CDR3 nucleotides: TGTGCCAGCAGTGTCTCGGTTGGAGGCACAGATACGCAGTATTTT. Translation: CASSVSVGGTDTQYF.

In DNA form, the CDR3 reads TGTGCCAGCAGCTGGGACAGAAGTGGCTACACCTTC. Translating gives CASSWDRSGYTF. The chain has TRBV6-5 and TRBJ1-2; 7 positions agree with TRBD1. The V gene end was trimmed by 6 bases and the J gene end by 7 bases; junction bases not matched to a gene: 5. Germline assignment: CDR1 MNHEY and CDR2 SVGAGI. There are 12 residues in the CDR3.

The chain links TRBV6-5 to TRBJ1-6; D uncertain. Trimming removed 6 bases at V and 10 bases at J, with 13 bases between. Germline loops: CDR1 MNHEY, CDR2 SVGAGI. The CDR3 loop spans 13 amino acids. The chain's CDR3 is CASREGMRSPLHF. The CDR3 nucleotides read TGTGCCAGCAGAGAGGGAATGAGGTCACCCCTCCACTTT.

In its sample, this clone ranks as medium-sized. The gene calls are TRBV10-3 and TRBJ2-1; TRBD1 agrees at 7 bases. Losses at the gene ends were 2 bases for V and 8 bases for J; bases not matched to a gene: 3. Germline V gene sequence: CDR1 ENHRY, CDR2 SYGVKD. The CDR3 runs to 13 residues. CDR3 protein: CAISERGQDEQFF. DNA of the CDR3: TGTGCCATCAGTGAGAGGGGGCAAGATGAGCAGTTCTTC.

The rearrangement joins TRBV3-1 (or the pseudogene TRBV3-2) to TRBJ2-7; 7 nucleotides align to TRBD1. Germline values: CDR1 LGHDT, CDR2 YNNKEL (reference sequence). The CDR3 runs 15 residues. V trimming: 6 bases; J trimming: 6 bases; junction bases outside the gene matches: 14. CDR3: CASSERRQGVSEQYF. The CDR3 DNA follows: TGTGCCAGCAGTGAAAGAAGACAGGGAGTCTCCGAGCAGTACTTC.